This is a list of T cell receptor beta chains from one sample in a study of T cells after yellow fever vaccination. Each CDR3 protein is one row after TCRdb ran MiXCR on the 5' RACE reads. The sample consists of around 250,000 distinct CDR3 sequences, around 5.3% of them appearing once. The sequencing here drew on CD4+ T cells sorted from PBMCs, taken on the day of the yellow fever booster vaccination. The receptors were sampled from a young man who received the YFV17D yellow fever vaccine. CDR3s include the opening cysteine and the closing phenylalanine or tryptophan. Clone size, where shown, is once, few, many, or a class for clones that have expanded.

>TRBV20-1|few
CSARMAGQVNTEAFF
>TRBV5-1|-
CASTPMAGGFSGANVLTF
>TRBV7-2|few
CASSLGNKETQYF
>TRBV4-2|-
CASSQGTKNTGELFF
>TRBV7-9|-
CASSKTRSSYNEQFF
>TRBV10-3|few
CAISESGQGIIGGYTF
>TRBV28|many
CASSYTGTGRLNEQFF
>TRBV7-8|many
CASSLTWGADNEQFF
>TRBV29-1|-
CSVRTQGSYEQYF
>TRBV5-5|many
CASSLAQVTDTQYF
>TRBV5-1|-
CASSGGGSNNEQFF
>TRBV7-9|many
CASSSQENQPQHF
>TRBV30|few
CAEQNGVDTQYF
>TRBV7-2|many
CASSLVGDRADEQYF
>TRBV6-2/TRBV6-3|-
CASRKNGQETQYF
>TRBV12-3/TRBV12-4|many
CASSLFGGNSNQPQHF
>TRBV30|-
CAWSAAGYEQYF
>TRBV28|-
CASREGQGVRELFF
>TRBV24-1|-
CATSGRGRNQPQHF
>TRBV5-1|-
CASSLGGGEVSEQFF
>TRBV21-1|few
CASSNRQGDYVNTGELFF
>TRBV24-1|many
CATGPPGDTQYF
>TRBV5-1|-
CASSPDDYEQYF
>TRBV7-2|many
CASSSLLAGVETQYF
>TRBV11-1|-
CASSLVGQGTEAFF
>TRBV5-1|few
CASSLEGRSDQPQHF
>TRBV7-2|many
CASSLSGVLNTEAFF
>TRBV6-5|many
CASRPASGGTDTQYF
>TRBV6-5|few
CASTRGGPRDTQYF
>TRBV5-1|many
CASRLASLSYEQYF
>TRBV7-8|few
CASNKRYFRDTQYF
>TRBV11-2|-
CASSSDRFTDTQYF
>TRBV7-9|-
CASSLALGGLITGANVLTF
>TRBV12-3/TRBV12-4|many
CASSISGAEKLFF
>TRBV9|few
CASSVGRGAYEQYF
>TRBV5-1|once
CASSFGTTQETQYF
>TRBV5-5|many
CASSRDGGDLTEAFF
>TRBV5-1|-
CASSPTGGPRYTGELFF
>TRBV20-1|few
CSAISPGTDTQYF
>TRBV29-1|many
CSVFSPGGRYEQYF
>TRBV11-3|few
CASSQGRANTEAFF
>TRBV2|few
CASSVLGTTDTQYF
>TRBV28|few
CASEGYSNQPQHF
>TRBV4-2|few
CASSLRQGTTNEKLFF
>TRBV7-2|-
CASSYAGTSGGNTQYF
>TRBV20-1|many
CSALTQGTHETQYF
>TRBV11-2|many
CASSSIRGEKLFF
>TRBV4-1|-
CASSQDFGSGGETQYF